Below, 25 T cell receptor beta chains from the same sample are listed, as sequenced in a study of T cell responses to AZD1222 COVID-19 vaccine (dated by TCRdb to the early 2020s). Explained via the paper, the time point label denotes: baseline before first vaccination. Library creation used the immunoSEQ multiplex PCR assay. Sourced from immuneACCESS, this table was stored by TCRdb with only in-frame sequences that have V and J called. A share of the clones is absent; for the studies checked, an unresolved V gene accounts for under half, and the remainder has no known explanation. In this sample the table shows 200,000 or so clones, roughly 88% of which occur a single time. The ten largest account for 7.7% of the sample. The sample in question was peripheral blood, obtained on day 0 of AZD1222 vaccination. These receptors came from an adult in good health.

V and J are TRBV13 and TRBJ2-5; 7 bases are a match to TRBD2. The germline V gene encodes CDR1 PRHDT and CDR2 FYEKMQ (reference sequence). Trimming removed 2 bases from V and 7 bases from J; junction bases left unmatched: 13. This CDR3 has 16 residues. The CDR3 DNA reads TGTGCCAGCAGCTTATCGGTAGCGGGCCTCATGGGGACCCAGTACTTC. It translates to CASSLSVAGLMGTQYF.

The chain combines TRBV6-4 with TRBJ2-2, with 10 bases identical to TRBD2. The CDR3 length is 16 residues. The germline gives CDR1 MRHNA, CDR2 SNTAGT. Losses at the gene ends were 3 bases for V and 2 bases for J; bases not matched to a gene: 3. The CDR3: CASSELAGANTGELFF. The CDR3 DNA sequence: TGTGCCAGCAGTGAGCTAGCGGGGGCTAACACCGGGGAGCTGTTTTTT.

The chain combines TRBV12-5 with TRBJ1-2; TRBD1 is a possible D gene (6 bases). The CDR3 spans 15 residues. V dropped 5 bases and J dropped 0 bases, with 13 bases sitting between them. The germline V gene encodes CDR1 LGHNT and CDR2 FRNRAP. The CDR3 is CASGRTDRANYGYTF. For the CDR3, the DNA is TGTGCTAGTGGTAGAACGGACAGAGCTAACTATGGCTACACCTTC.

The CDR3 spells CASGGRNYGYTF. The CDR3 DNA reads as TGTGCCTCCGGGGGTCGGAACTATGGCTACACCTTC. The J gene is TRBJ1-2, the V gene TRBV28; tentatively, D is TRBD1 (5 bases). Trimming stripped 11 bases from V and 2 bases from J, with 12 bases between. Germline V gives CDR1 MDHEN, CDR2 SYDVKM. The CDR3 extends over 12 amino acids.

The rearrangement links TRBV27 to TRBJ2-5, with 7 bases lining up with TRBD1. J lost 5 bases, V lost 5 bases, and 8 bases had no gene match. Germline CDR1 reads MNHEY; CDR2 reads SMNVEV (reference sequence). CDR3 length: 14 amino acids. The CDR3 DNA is TGTGCCAGCAGTCCGGAGACAGGGTGGGAGACCCAGTACTTC. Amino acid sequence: CASSPETGWETQYF.

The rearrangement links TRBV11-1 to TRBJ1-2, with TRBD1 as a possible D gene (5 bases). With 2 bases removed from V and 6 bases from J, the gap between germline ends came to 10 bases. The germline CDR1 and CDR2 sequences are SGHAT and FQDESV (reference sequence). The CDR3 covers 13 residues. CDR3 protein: CASSLMGRDGYTF. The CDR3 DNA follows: TGTGCCAGCAGCTTAATGGGGCGCGATGGCTACACCTTC.

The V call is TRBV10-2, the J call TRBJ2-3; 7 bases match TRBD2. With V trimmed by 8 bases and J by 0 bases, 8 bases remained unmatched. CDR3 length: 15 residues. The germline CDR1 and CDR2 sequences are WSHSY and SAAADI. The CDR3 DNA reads TGCGCCAGCCAAGCGGGGCGGGGGAGCACAGATACGCAGTATTTT. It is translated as CASQAGRGSTDTQYF.

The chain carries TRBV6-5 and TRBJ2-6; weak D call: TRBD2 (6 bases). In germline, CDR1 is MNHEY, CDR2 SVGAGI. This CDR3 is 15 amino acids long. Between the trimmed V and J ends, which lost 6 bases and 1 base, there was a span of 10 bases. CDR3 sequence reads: CASRGRGSGANVLTF. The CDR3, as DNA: TGTGCCAGCAGGGGTCGGGGGTCTGGGGCCAACGTCCTGACTTTC.

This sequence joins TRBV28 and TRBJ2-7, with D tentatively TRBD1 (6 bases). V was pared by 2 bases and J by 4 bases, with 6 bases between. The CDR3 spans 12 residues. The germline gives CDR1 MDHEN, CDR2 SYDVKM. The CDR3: CASSLTGYEQYF. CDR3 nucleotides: TGTGCCAGCAGTTTAACAGGGTACGAGCAGTACTTC. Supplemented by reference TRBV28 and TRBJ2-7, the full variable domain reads DVKVTQSSRYLVKRTGEKVFLECVQDMDHENMFWYRQDPGLGLRLIYFSYDVKMKEKGDIPEGYSVSREKKERFSLILESASTNQTSMYLCASSLTGYEQYFGPGTRLTVT.

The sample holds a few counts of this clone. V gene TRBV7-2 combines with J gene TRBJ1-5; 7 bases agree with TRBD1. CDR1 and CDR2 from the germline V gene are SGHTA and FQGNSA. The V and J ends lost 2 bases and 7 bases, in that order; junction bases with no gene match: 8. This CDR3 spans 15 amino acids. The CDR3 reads CASSLTTGYGQPQHF. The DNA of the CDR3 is TGTGCCAGCAGCTTAACGACAGGGTACGGCCAGCCCCAGCATTTT.

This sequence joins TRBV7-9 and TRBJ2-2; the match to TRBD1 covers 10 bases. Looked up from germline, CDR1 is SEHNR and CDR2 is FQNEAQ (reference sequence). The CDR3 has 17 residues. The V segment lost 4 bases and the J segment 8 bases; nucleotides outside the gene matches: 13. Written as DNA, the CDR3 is TGTGCCAGCAGCTCTCCTACCGGGACAGGGGTTCGGGGGGAGCTGTTTTTT. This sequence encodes CASSSPTGTGVRGELFF.

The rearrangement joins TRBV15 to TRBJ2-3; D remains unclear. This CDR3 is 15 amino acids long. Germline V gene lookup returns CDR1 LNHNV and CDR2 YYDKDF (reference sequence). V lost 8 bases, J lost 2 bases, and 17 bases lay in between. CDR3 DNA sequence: TGTGCCACCTTTAATGGCAGAGCCCCCACAGATACGCAGTATTTT. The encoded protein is CATFNGRAPTDTQYF.

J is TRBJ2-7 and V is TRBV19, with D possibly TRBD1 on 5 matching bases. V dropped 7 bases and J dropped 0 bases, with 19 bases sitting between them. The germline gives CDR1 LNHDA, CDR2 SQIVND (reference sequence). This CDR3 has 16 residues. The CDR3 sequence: CASKHRAGAASYEQYF. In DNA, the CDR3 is TGTGCCAGTAAGCACCGAGCTGGGGCAGCCTCCTACGAGCAGTACTTC. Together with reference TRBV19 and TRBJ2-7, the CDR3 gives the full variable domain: DGGITQSPKYLFRKEGQNVTLSCEQNLNHDAMYWYRQDPGQGLRLIYYSQIVNDFQKGDIAEGYSVSREKKESFPLTVTSAQKNPTAFYLCASKHRAGAASYEQYFGPGTRLTVT.

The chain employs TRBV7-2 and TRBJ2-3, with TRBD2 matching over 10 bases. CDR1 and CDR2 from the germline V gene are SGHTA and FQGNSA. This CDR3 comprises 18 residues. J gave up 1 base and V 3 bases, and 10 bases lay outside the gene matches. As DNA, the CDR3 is TGTGCCAGCAGCTTTGGAAGTAGCGGGGGGTTACGCACAGATACGCAGTATTTT. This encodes CASSFGSSGGLRTDTQYF.

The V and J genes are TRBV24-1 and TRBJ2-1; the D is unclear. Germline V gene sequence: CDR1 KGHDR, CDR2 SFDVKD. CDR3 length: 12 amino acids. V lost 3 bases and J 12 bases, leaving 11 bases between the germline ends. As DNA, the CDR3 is TGTGCCACCAGTGATGTAAGCAACACGCAGTTCTTC. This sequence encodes CATSDVSNTQFF.

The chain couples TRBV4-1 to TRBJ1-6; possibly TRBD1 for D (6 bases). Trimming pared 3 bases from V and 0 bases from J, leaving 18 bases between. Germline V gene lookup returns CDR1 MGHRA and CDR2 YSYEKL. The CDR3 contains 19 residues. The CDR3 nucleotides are TGCGCCAGCAGCCAGGGGGGCAATCCTTTAAGCTCCTATAATTCACCCCTCCACTTT. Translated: CASSQGGNPLSSYNSPLHF.

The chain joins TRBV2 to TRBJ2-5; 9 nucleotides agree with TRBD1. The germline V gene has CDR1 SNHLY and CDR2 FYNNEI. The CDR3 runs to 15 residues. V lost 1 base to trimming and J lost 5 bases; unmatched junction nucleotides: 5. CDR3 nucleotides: TGTGCCAGCAGTGAAGAAGGGACAGGGCGGGAGACCCAGTACTTC. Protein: CASSEEGTGRETQYF. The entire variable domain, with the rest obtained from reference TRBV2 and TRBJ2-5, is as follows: EPEVTQTPSHQVTQMGQEVILRCVPISNHLYFYWYRQILGQKVEFLVSFYNNEISEKSEIFDDQFSVERPDGSNFTLKIRSTKLEDSAMYFCASSEEGTGRETQYFGPGTRLLVL.

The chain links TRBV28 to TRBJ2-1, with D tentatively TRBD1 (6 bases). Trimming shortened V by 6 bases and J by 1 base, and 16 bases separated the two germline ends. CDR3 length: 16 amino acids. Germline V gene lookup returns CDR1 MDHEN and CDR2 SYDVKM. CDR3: CASRPRGAESYNEQFF. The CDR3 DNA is TGTGCCAGCAGGCCCAGGGGCGCCGAATCCTACAATGAGCAGTTCTTC. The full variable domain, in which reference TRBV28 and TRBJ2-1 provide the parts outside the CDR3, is DVKVTQSSRYLVKRTGEKVFLECVQDMDHENMFWYRQDPGLGLRLIYFSYDVKMKEKGDIPEGYSVSREKKERFSLILESASTNQTSMYLCASRPRGAESYNEQFFGPGTRLTVL.

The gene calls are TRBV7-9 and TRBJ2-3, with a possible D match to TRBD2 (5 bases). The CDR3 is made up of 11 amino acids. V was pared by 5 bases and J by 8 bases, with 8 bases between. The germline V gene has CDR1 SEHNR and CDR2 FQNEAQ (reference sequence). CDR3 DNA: TGTGCCAGCAGCACCGGAGGTACGCAGTATTTT. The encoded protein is CASSTGGTQYF. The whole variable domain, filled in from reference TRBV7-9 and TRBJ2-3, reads DTGVSQNPRHKITKRGQNVTFRCDPISEHNRLYWYRQTLGQGPEFLTYFQNEAQLEKSRLLSDRFSAERPKGSFSTLEIQRTEQGDSAMYLCASSTGGTQYFGPGTRLTVL.

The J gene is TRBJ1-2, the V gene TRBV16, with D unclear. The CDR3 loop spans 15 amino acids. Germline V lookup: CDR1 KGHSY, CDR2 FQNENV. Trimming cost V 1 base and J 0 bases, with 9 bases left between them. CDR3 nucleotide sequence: TGTGCCAGCAGCCAATACGCATCTGCTAACTATGGCTACACCTTC. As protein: CASSQYASANYGYTF. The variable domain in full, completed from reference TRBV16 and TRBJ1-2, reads GEEVAQTPKHLVRGEGQKAKLYCAPIKGHSYVFWYQQVLKNEFKFLISFQNENVFDETGMPKERFSAKCLPNSPCSLEIQATKLEDSAVYFCASSQYASANYGYTFGSGTRLTVV.

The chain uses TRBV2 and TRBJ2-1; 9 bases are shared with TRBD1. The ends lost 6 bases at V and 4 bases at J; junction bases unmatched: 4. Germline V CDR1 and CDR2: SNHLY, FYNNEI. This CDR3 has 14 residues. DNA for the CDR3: TGTGCCAGCAGGACAGGGGGGGGTTACAATGAGCAGTTCTTC. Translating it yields CASRTGGGYNEQFF.

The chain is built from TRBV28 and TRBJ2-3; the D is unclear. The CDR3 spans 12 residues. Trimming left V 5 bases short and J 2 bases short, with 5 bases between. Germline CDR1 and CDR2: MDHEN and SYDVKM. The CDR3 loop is CASSPSTDTQYF. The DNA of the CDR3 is TGTGCCAGCAGTCCCTCCACAGATACGCAGTATTTT.

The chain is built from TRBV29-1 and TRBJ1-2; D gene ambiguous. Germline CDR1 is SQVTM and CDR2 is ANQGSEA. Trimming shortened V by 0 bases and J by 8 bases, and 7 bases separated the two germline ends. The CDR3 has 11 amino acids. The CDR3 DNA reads TGCAGCGTTGAAGATCGGGTCGGCTACACCTTC. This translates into CSVEDRVGYTF.

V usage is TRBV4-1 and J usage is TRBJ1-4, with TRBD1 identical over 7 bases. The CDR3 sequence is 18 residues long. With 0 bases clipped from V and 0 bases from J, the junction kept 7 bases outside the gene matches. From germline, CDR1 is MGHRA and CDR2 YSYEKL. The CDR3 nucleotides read TGCGCCAGCAGCCAAGATCCCAGCAGGGGGGCAACTAATGAAAAACTGTTTTTT. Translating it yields CASSQDPSRGATNEKLFF.

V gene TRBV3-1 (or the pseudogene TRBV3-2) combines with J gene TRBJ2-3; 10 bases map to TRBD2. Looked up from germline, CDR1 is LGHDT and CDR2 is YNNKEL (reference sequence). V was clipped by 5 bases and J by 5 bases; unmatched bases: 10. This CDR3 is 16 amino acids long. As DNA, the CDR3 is TGTGCCAGCAGCGCTACTAGCGGGGTTGGGGGAGATACGCAGTATTTT. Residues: CASSATSGVGGDTQYF.